Here is one T cell receptor (beta chain) with its context. The Seattle patients joined while their infection was active and were tracked longitudinally afterward. Using immunoSEQ multiplex PCR, the repertoire was profiled, and TCRdb retains in-frame clones only, with some absent. The sample gives a few hundred thousand clones, 80% to 90% of which show up once; about 10% is in the top ten. The data originate from a study of blood T cell repertoires in COVID-19. Study-level information: PBMCs, B-cell-depleted T cells, or T cells provided the cDNA or gDNA that made up the material.

The CDR3 totals 15 residues. Germline-derived CDR1 and CDR2 are SGDLS and YYNGEE. Trimming shortened V by 0 bases and J by 2 bases, and 11 bases separated the two germline ends. V is TRBV9 and J is TRBJ1-2; the D is unclear. Source material: peripheral blood. The TCR comes from a woman in her 70s with COVID-19, enrolled during active disease. The CDR3 loop reads CASSVDGPLNYGYTF. CDR3 DNA: TGTGCCAGCAGCGTAGACGGTCCCCTAAACTATGGCTACACCTTC.